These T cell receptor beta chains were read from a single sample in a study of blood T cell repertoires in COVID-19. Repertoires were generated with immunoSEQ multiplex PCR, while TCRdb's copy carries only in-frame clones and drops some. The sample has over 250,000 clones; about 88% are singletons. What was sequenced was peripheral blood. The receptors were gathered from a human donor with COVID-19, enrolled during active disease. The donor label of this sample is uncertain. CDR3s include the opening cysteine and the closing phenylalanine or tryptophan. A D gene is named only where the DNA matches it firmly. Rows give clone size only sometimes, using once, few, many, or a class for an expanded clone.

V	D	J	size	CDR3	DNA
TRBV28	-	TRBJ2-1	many	CASSGTTRGAGTYNEQFF	TGTGCCAGCAGCGGGACTACAAGGGGGGCAGGAACCTACAATGAGCAGTTCTTC
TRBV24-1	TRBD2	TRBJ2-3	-	CATSAGLAGEVDTQYF	TGTGCCACCAGTGCTGGACTAGCGGGAGAGGTAGATACGCAGTATTTT
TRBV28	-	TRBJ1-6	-	CASRGATANSPLHF	TGTGCCAGCAGGGGGGCGACAGCCAATTCACCCCTCCACTTT
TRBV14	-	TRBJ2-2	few	CASSQDPRRGGADTGELFF	TGTGCCAGCAGCCAAGATCCCCGGAGGGGGGGCGCCGACACCGGGGAGCTGTTTTTT
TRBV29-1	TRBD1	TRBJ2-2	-	CSVGTGNTGELFF	TGCAGCGTTGGGACAGGCAACACCGGGGAGCTGTTTTTT
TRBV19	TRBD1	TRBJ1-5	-	CASSIDGQGTEPQHF	TGTGCCAGTAGTATAGACGGACAGGGGACGGAGCCCCAGCATTTT
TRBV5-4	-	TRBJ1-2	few	CASSSQYLQGLRGYTF	TGTGCCAGCAGCTCACAATATCTGCAGGGTTTAAGGGGCTACACCTTC
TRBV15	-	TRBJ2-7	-	CATTLGGGDEQYF	TGTGCCACCACCCTCGGGGGAGGCGACGAGCAGTACTTC
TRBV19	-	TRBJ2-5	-	CASSIDLETQYF	TGTGCCAGTAGTATAGATCTCGAGACCCAGTACTTC
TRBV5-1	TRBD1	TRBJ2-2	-	CASSLAPQGNTGELFF	TGCGCCAGCAGCTTGGCGCCACAGGGGAATACCGGGGAGCTGTTTTTT
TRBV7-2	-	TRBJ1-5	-	CASSSLTGYSNQPQHF	TGTGCCAGCAGCTCATTGACAGGTTATAGCAATCAGCCCCAGCATTTT
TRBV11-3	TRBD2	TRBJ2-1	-	CASSLGLAGMGEQFF	TGTGCCAGCAGCTTAGGACTAGCGGGAATGGGTGAGCAGTTCTTC
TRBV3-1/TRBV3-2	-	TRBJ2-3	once	CASSQEPGAKTDTQYF	TGTGCCAGCAGCCAAGAACCAGGGGCTAAAACAGATACGCAGTATTTT
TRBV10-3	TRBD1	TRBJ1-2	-	CASKGADYGYTF	TGTGCCTCGAAGGGGGCGGACTATGGCTACACCTTC
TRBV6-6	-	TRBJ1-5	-	CASSYNQDQPQHF	TGTGCCAGCAGTTATAATCAGGATCAGCCCCAGCATTTT
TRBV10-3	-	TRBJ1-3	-	CAISESPQRRNTIYF	TGTGCCATCAGTGAGTCCCCGCAGCGCCGAAACACCATATATTTT
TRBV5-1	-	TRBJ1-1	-	CASSLEGGGNTEAFF	TGCGCCAGCAGCTTGGAGGGTGGAGGGAACACTGAAGCTTTCTTT
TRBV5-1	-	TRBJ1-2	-	CASSFQGNYGYTF	TGCGCCAGCAGCTTTCAGGGGAACTATGGCTACACCTTC
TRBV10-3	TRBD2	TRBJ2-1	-	CAISESGLAGAANEQFF	TGTGCCATCAGTGAGTCGGGACTAGCGGGAGCCGCCAATGAGCAGTTCTTC
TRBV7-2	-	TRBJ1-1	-	CASSRQGGNTEAFF	TGTGCCAGCAGCCGCCAGGGAGGAAACACTGAAGCTTTCTTT
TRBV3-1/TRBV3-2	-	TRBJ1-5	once	CASSQGGGQPQHF	TGTGCCAGCAGCCAGGGGGGTGGTCAGCCCCAGCATTTT
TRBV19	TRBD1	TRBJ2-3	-	CASGTGGRTDTQYF	TGTGCCAGTGGGACAGGGGGACGCACAGATACGCAGTATTTT
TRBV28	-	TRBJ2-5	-	CASLGAIRETQYF	TGTGCCAGCCTGGGGGCAATCCGAGAGACCCAGTACTTC
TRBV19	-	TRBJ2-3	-	CASSNLEGVGTDTQYF	TGTGCCAGTAGTAATTTGGAGGGAGTAGGCACAGATACGCAGTATTTT
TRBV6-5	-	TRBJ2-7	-	CASGMVGANNEQYF	TGTGCCAGCGGAATGGTAGGGGCTAACAACGAGCAGTACTTC
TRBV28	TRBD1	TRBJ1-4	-	CASSTLRQGGITNEKLFF	TGTGCCAGCAGTACACTCCGACAGGGGGGCATAACTAATGAAAAACTGTTTTTT
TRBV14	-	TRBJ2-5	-	CASSQELEETQYF	TGTGCCAGCAGCCAAGAATTGGAGGAGACCCAGTACTTC
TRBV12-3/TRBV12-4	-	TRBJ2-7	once	CASSLGVSYEQYF	TGTGCCAGCAGTTTAGGAGTTTCTTACGAGCAGTACTTC
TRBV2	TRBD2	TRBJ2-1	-	CASSVRTSGLSDNEQFF	TGTGCCAGCAGTGTCCGGACTAGCGGGCTCTCCGACAATGAGCAGTTCTTC
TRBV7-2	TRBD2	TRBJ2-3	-	CASSLKLAGSTDTQYF	TGTGCCAGCAGCTTAAAACTAGCGGGATCCACAGATACGCAGTATTTT
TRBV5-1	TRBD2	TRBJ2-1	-	CASSSIAGGPNNEQFF	TGCGCCAGCAGCTCTATAGCGGGAGGGCCGAACAATGAGCAGTTCTTC
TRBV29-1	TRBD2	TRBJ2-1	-	CSGRGTSGRASNEQFF	TGCAGCGGGAGGGGGACTAGCGGGAGGGCGAGCAATGAGCAGTTCTTC
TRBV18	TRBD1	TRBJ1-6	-	CASSPGTGDSPLHF	TGTGCCAGCTCACCAGGGACAGGGGATTCACCCCTCCACTTT
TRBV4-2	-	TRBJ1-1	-	CASSQVKGVRSEAFF	TGTGCCAGCAGCCAAGTTAAAGGGGTTCGCTCTGAAGCTTTCTTT
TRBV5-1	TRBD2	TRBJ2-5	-	CASDAGLAGQETQYF	TGCGCCAGCGACGCGGGACTAGCGGGACAAGAGACCCAGTACTTC
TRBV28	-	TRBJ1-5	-	CASSLENQPQHF	TGTGCCAGCAGTTTAGAGAATCAGCCCCAGCATTTT
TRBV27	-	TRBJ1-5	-	CASSLGGRNQPQHF	TGTGCCAGCAGTTTAGGGGGCCGCAATCAGCCCCAGCATTTT
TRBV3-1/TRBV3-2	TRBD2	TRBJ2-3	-	CASSLIAGTSGRTPADTQYF	TGTGCCAGCAGCCTTATCGCCGGGACTAGCGGGAGGACCCCCGCCGATACGCAGTATTTT
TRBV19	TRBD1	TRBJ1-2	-	CASSPLTGTAYGYTF	TGTGCCAGTAGTCCTTTAACCGGGACAGCCTATGGCTACACCTTC
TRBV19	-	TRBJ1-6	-	CASSMGHYGNSPLHF	TGTGCCAGTAGTATGGGGCACTACGGGAATTCACCCCTCCACTTT
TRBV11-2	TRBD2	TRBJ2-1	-	CASSSGTSGVYNEQFF	TGTGCCAGCAGCTCCGGGACTAGCGGAGTCTACAATGAGCAGTTCTTC
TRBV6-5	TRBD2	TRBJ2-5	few	CASKPRGVRETQYF	TGTGCCAGCAAGCCCCGGGGGGTTCGAGAGACCCAGTACTTC